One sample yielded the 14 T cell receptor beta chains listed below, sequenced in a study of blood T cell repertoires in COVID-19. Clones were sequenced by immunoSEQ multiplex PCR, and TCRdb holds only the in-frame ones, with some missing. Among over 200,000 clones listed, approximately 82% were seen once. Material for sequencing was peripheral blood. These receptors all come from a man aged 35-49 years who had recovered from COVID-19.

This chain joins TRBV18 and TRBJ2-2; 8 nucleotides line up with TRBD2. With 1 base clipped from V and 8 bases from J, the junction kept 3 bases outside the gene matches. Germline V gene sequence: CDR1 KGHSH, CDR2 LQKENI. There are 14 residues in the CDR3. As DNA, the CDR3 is TGTGCCAGCTCACCACTAGCGGGATCGGGGGAGCTGTTTTTT. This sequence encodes CASSPLAGSGELFF.

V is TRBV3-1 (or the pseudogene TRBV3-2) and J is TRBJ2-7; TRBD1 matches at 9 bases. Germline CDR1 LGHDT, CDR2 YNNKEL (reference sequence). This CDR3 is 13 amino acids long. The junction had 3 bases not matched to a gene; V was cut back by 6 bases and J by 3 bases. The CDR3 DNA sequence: TGTGCCAGCAGACAGGGGGCGAACTACGAGCAGTACTTC. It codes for CASRQGANYEQYF.

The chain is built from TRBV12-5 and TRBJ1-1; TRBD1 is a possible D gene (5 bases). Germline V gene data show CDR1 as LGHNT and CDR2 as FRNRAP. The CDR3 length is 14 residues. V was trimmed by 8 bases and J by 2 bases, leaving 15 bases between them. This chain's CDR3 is CASRSGLRNTEAFF. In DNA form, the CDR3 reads TGTGCTAGTCGCTCGGGACTCCGAAACACTGAAGCTTTCTTT. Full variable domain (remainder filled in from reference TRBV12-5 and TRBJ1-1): DARVTQTPRHKVTEMGQEVTMRCQPILGHNTVFWYRQTMMQGLELLAYFRNRAPLDDSGMPKDRFSAEMPDATLATLKIQPSEPRDSAVYFCASRSGLRNTEAFFGQGTRLTVV.

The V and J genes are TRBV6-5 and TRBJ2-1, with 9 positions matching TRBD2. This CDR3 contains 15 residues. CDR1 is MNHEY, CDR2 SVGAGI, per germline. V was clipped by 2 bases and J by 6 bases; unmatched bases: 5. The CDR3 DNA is TGTGCCAGCAGTTACGACCCTAGCGGGGTCAATGAGCAGTTCTTC. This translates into CASSYDPSGVNEQFF.

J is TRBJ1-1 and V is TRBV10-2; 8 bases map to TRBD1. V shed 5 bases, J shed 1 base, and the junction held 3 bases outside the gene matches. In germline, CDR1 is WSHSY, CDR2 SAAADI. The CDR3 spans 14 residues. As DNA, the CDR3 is TGCGCCAGCAGTTTAGGGACAGGGAACACTGAAGCTTTCTTT. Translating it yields CASSLGTGNTEAFF.

CDR3 sequence: CASSRHLAAPPGEQFF. In DNA form, the CDR3 reads TGTGCCAGTTCCCGACACCTAGCGGCCCCCCCCGGTGAGCAGTTCTTC. The chain is built from TRBV19 and TRBJ2-1, with 7 positions matching TRBD2. CDR1 and CDR2 from the germline V gene are LNHDA and SQIVND (reference sequence). This CDR3 spans 16 amino acids. Trimming cost V 8 bases and J 9 bases; bases outside gene matches: 19.

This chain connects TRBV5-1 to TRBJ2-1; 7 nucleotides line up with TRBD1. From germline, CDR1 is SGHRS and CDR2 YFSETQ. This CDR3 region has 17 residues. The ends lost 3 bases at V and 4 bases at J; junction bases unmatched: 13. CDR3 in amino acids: CASSSNVGTESYNEQFF. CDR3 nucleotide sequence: TGCGCCAGCAGCTCCAACGTCGGGACAGAAAGTTACAATGAGCAGTTCTTC.

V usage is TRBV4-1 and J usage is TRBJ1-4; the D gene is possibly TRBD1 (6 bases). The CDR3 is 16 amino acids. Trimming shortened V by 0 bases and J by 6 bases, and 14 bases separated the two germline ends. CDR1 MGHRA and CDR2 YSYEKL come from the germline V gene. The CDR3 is CASSQESLNRDEKLFF. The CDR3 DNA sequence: TGCGCCAGCAGCCAAGAGTCTCTTAACAGGGATGAAAAACTGTTTTTT.

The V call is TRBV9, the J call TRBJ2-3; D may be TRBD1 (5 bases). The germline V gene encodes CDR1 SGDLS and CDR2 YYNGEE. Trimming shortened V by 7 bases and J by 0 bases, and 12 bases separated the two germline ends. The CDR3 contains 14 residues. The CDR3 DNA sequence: TGTGCCAGCGGAAGACAGTCTAGCACAGATACGCAGTATTTT. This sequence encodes CASGRQSSTDTQYF. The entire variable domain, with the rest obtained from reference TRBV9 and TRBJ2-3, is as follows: DSGVTQTPKHLITATGQRVTLRCSPRSGDLSVYWYQQSLDQGLQFLIQYYNGEERAKGNILERFSAQQFPDLHSELNLSSLELGDSALYFCASGRQSSTDTQYFGPGTRLTVL.

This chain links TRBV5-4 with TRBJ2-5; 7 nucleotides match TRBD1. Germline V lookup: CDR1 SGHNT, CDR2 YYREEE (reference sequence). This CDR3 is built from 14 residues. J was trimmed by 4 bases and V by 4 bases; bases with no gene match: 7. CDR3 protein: CASSPGQTSETQYF. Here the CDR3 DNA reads TGTGCCAGCAGCCCGGGACAGACTTCAGAGACCCAGTACTTC.

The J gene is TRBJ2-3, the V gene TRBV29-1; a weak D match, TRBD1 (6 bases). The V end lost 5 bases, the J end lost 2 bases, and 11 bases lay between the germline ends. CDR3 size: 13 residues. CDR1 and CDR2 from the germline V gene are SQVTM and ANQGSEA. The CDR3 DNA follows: TGCAGCGTTCAGACAGGAGACACAGATACGCAGTATTTT. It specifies CSVQTGDTDTQYF.

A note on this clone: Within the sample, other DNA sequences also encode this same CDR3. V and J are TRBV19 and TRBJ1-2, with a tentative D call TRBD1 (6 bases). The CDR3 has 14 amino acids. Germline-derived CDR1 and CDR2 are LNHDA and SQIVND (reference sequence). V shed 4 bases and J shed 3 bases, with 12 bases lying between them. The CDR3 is CASSTARGDYGYTF. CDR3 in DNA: TGTGCCAGTAGTACGGCCAGGGGAGACTATGGCTACACCTTC.

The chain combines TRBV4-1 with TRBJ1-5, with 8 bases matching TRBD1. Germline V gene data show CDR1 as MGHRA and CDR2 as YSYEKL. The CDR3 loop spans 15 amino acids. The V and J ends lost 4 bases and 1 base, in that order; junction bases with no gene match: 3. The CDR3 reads CASSRGQASNQPQHF. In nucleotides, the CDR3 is TGCGCCAGCAGCCGGGGACAGGCCAGCAATCAGCCCCAGCATTTT.

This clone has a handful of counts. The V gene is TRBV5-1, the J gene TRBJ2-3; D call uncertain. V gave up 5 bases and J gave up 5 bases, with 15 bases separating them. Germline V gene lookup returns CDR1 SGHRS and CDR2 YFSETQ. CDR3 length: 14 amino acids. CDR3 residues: CASRIGSDRDTQYF. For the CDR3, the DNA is TGCGCCAGCAGGATCGGTTCCGATCGAGATACGCAGTATTTT.